The sequence of this T cell receptor (beta chain) was determined in a study of CD8 T cells in Susac syndrome. The germline V and J ends were trimmed by 0 bases and 4 bases, with 13 bases remaining between them. Germline V CDR1 and CDR2: LNHNV, YYDKDF (reference sequence). This CDR3 comprises 15 residues. Isolation of CD8+ and CD4+ T cells was performed negatively, whereas enrichment of TEMRA cells was done by FACS. Reverse transcription of roughly 0.45 to 1 ug RNA was carried out with random hexamers. With immunoSEQ multiplex PCR, TCR beta CDR3 was amplified across 54 Vbeta and 13 Jbeta. From the immunoSEQ multiplex PCR reads, TCRdb called clonotypes with MiXCR, one entry per CDR3 protein. The sample lists about 140,000 distinct CDR3 sequences, 85% to 95% occurring once.

The V gene is TRBV15, the J gene TRBJ2-7; a possible D gene is TRBD1 (7 bases). The TCR was taken from a human donor with Susac syndrome. The sequencing sample was made of CD4+ T cells from PBMCs. Here the CDR3 DNA reads TGTGCCACCAGCAGAGAAGGGGCAGGGGGGTACGAGCAGTACTTC. Translation gives CATSREGAGGYEQYF.